These T cell receptor beta chains were read from a single sample in a study of Tregs in tolerant kidney transplant recipients. Only in-frame clones appear in the TCRdb table, and some are missing; sequencing was by immunoSEQ multiplex PCR. The sample holds around 50,000 clones, about 90% seen once. Sequenced here: CD8+ T cells from blood (PBMCs), sampled 24 months after the transplant. These receptor sequences come from a human patient who received a combined kidney and bone marrow transplant. Some T cells may be supplied by the graft donor. Each CDR3 is given with its conserved first and last residue. Each record gives: CDR3 DNA, CDR3 protein, D gene, J gene, clone size, V gene. D genes are given only for firm matches. Some rows have no size entry. The others give once, few or many, or a class for an expanded clone.

TGTGCCAGTAGTATAGTTACGGCAGGGAATTCGTATGGCTACACCTTC	CASSIVTAGNSYGYTF	.	TRBJ1-2	.	TRBV19
TGTGCCAGCAGTGAATTGGCGGTCTACGAGCAGTACTTC	CASSELAVYEQYF	.	TRBJ2-7	few	TRBV2
TGTGCCAGCAGTGAACTAACGGGTAGCTCCTACGAGCAGTACTTC	CASSELTGSSYEQYF	.	TRBJ2-7	once	TRBV2
TGTGCCAGCAGCTTCCCTAGCGGGGGGGCCGGGGATACGCAGTATTTT	CASSFPSGGAGDTQYF	TRBD2	TRBJ2-3	.	TRBV5-6
TGTGCCAGCAGCCCAATAGGGGTTACCGGGGAGCTGTTTTTT	CASSPIGVTGELFF	.	TRBJ2-2	.	TRBV7-2
TGTGCCAGCAGCTTGTTGTGGGGGGGTGAATCCACTGAAGCTTTCTTT	CASSLLWGGESTEAFF	.	TRBJ1-1	.	TRBV5-5
TGTGCCAGCAGCTTAGTCCCCGACAGTTATCAAGAGACCCAGTACTTC	CASSLVPDSYQETQYF	.	TRBJ2-5	.	TRBV7-9
TGTGCCAGCAGCCTAGGACTAGTAGAGACCCAGTACTTC	CASSLGLVETQYF	TRBD2	TRBJ2-5	.	TRBV11-2
TGTGCCAGCAGCTTACAGGGTGACCAGCCCCAGCATTTT	CASSLQGDQPQHF	.	TRBJ1-5	.	TRBV5-6
TGTGCCAGCAGCTTATTTTTTCAAGAGGTCACCTGGGGCTACACCTTC	CASSLFFQEVTWGYTF	.	TRBJ1-2	.	TRBV7-9
TGTGCCAGCAGTCCTGGACTAGCGGGAGTAGAGACCCAGTACTTC	CASSPGLAGVETQYF	TRBD2	TRBJ2-5	.	TRBV5-4
TGTGCCAGCAGCCCCGGGACTACCAGGTGGGGGGAGCTGTTTTTT	CASSPGTTRWGELFF	TRBD2	TRBJ2-2	.	TRBV9
TGTGCCAGCAGTCCGGGACTAGCGGGGGGTGGGGGGAACACCGGGGAGCTGTTTTTT	CASSPGLAGGGGNTGELFF	TRBD2	TRBJ2-2	.	TRBV27
TGTGCCAGTAGTATACTAGCGGGGTTATACAATGAGCAGTTCTTC	CASSILAGLYNEQFF	TRBD2	TRBJ2-1	.	TRBV19
TGTGCCAGCAGCCCGCCGGACAGGACGGAGACCCAGTACTTC	CASSPPDRTETQYF	TRBD1	TRBJ2-5	.	TRBV9
TGTGCCAGCAGCGCAGGGGGGACAGGGGTTTACGAGCAGTACTTC	CASSAGGTGVYEQYF	TRBD1	TRBJ2-7	.	TRBV5-6
TGTGCCAGCAGTGAGATTTCTAGCGGGAGCTTAGATACGCAGTATTTT	CASSEISSGSLDTQYF	TRBD2	TRBJ2-3	.	TRBV2